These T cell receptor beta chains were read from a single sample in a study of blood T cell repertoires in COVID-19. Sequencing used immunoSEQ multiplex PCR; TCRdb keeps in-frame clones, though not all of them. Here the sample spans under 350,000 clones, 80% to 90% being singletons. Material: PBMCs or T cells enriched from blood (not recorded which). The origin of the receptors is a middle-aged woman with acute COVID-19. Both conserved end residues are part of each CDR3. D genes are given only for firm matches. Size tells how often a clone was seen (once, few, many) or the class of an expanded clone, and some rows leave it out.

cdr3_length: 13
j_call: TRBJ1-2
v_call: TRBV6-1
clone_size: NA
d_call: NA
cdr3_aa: CASSDRSGYGYTF
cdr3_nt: TGTGCCAGCAGTGACAGGTCCGGCTATGGCTACACCTTC

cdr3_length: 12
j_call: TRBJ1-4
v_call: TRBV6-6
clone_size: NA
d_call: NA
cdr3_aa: CASSPGNEKLFF
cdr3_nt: TGTGCCAGCAGCCCCGGGAATGAAAAACTGTTTTTT

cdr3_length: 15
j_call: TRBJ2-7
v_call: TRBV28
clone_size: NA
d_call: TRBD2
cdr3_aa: CASNRGGISSYEQYF
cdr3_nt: TGTGCCAGCAACCGGGGAGGGATCAGCTCCTACGAGCAGTACTTC

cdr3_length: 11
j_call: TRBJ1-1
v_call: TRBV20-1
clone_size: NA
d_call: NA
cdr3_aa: CSATGNTEAFF
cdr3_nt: TGCAGTGCTACCGGGAACACTGAAGCTTTCTTT

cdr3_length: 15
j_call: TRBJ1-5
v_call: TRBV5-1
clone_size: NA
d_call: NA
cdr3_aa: CASSLEGSSNQPQHF
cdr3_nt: TGCGCCAGCAGCTTGGAAGGGAGTAGCAATCAGCCCCAGCATTTT

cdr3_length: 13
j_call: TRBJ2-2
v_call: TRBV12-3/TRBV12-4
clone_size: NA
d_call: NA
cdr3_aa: CASSRLFPGELFF
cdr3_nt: TGTGCCAGCAGTCGCCTATTCCCCGGGGAGCTGTTTTTT

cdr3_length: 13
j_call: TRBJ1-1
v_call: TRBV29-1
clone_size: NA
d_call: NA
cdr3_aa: CSVGIGMNTEAFF
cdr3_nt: TGCAGCGTTGGTATCGGGATGAACACTGAAGCTTTCTTT

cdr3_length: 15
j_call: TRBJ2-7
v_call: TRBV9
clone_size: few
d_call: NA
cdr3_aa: CASSVGTGSSYEQYF
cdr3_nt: TGTGCCAGCAGCGTAGGGACGGGGAGCTCCTACGAGCAGTACTTC

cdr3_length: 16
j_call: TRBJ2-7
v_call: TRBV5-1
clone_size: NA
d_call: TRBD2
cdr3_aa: CASSIPGLAGVYEQYF
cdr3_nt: TGCGCCAGCAGCATACCGGGACTAGCGGGAGTCTACGAGCAGTACTTC

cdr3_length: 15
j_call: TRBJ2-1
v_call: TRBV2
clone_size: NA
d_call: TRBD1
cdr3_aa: CASRGTGAGYNEQFF
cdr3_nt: TGTGCCAGCAGGGGGACAGGGGCGGGCTACAATGAGCAGTTCTTC

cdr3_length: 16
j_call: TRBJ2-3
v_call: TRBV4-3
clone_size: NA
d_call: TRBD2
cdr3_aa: CASSQGGVAGIDTQYF
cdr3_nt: TGCGCCAGCAGCCAAGGGGGTGTAGCGGGTATAGATACGCAGTATTTT

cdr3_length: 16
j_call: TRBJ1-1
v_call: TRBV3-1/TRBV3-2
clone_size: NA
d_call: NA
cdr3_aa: CASSQRHPKSSTEAFF
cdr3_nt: TGTGCCAGCAGCCAGAGACACCCAAAGTCGAGCACTGAAGCTTTCTTT

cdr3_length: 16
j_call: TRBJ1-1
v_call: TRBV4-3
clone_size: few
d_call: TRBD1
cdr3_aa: CASSQATFTGGSEAFF
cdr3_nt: TGCGCCAGCAGCCAAGCCACCTTTACAGGGGGCTCTGAAGCTTTCTTT

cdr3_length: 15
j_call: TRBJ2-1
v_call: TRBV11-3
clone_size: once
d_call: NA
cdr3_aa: CASSFGSPSYNEQFF
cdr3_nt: TGTGCCAGCAGCTTCGGGAGCCCCTCCTACAATGAGCAGTTCTTC

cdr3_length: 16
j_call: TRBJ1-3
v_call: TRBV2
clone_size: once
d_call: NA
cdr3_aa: CASSDRQKSAGNTIYF
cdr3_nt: TGTGCCAGCAGCGATAGACAGAAGAGCGCTGGAAACACCATATATTTT

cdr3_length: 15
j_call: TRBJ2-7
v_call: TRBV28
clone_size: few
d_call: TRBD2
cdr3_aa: CASSSPLAGEQRRYF
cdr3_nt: TGTGCCAGCAGTTCCCCCCTAGCGGGAGAACAGCGGAGGTACTTC

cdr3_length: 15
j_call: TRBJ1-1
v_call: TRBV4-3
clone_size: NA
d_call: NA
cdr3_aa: CASSQGGAGRAKAFF
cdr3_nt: TGCGCCAGCAGCCAAGGAGGAGCTGGCCGTGCAAAAGCTTTCTTT

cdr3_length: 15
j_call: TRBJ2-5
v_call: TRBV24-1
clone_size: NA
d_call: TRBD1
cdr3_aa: CATSDGGQGRETQYF
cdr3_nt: TGTGCCACCAGTGATGGAGGACAGGGTAGAGAGACCCAGTACTTC

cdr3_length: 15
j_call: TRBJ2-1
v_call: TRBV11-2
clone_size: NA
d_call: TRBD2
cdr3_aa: CASSLVLAGLGEQFF
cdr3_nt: TGTGCCAGCAGCTTAGTGCTAGCGGGATTAGGTGAGCAGTTCTTC

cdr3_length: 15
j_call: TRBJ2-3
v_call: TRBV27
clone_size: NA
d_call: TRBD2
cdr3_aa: CASSFRLAATDTQYF
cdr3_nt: TGTGCCAGCAGTTTCAGACTAGCGGCCACAGATACGCAGTATTTT

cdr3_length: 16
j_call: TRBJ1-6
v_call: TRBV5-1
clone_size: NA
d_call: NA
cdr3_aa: CASSPGGSSYNSPLHF
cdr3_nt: TGCGCCAGCAGCCCGGGAGGGAGCTCCTATAATTCACCCCTCCACTTT

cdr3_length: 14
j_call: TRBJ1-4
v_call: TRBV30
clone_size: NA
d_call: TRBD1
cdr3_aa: CAWSVGTGRGKLFF
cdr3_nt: TGTGCCTGGAGTGTAGGGACAGGGCGAGGGAAACTGTTTTTT

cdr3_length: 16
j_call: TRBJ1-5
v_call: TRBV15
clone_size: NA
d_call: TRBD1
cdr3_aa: CATRRSPTGANQPQHF
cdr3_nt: TGTGCCACCAGAAGATCACCGACAGGGGCCAATCAGCCCCAGCATTTT

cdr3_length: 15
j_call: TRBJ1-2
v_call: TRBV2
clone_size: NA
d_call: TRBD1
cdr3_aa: CASSEGQGGAYGYTF
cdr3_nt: TGTGCCAGCAGTGAGGGGCAGGGGGGTGCCTATGGCTACACCTTC

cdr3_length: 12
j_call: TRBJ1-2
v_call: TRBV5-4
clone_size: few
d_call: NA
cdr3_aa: CASSLDSYGYTF
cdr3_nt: TGTGCCAGCAGCCTAGACAGCTATGGCTACACCTTC

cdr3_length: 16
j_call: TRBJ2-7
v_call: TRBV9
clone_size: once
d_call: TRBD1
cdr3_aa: CASSATGGTVVGEQYF
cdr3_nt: TGTGCCAGCAGCGCCACAGGGGGCACCGTGGTCGGCGAGCAGTACTTC

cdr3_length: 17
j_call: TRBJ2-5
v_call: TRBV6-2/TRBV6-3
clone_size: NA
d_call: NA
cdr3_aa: CASSYIPTAGFEETQYF
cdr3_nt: TGTGCCAGCAGTTACATCCCAACGGCGGGGTTCGAAGAGACCCAGTACTTC

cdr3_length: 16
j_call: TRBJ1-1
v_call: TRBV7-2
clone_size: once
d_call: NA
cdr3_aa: CASSLDLLRREGEAFF
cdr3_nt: TGTGCCAGCAGCTTAGACCTCCTCCGGCGGGAGGGTGAAGCTTTCTTT

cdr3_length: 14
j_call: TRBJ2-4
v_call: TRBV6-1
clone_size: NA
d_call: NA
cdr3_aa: CASTGVLAKNIQYF
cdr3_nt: TGTGCCAGCACAGGGGTCCTAGCCAAAAACATTCAGTACTTC

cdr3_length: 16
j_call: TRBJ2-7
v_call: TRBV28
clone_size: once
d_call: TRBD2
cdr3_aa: CASSPYLWLAGIEQYF
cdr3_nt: TGTGCCAGCAGTCCCTATCTTTGGCTAGCGGGAATCGAGCAGTACTTC

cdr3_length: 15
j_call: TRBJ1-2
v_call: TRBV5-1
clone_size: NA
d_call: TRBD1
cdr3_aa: CATKPPGTANYGYTF
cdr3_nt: TGCGCCACAAAACCCCCGGGGACAGCTAACTATGGCTACACCTTC